This is a list of T cell receptor beta chains from one sample in a study of T cell repertoires in cytomegalovirus infection. Their antigens remain unidentified. TCRdb re-derived calls from the reads in MiXCR, one entry per CDR3 protein. The data contain 360,000 or so distinct CDR3 sequences, approximately 35% of them singletons. Sequencing used cultured PBMCs, obtained from culture after CMV antigen stimulation. Receptors originate from a human donor in good health (CMV status not recorded). Some clones in this sample may be carry-over from other donors' samples. Both conserved end residues are part of each CDR3. D genes are given only for firm matches. Rows may omit the clone size; those that give it use once, few, many or a size class.

CDR3 DNA | CDR3 protein | J gene | D gene | clone size | V gene
TGTGCCAGCACCAACCCGGGACAGGAGTATGGCTACACCTTC | CASTNPGQEYGYTF | TRBJ1-2 | TRBD1 | NA | TRBV12-3/TRBV12-4
TGTGCCAGCAGTCCCACACAGGGGGGCGCAGGTCAGCCCCAGCATTTT | CASSPTQGGAGQPQHF | TRBJ1-5 | TRBD1 | few | TRBV28
TGTGCCAGTCGATTCACAGGGCCTAACACCGGGGAGCTGTTTTTT | CASRFTGPNTGELFF | TRBJ2-2 | NA | NA | TRBV19
TGCAGTGCTAGAACTACAGGGCGCTACGAGCAGTACTTC | CSARTTGRYEQYF | TRBJ2-7 | NA | few | TRBV20-1
TGTGCCAGCAGCCCCGACCCGATGGGTTCACCCCTCCACTTT | CASSPDPMGSPLHF | TRBJ1-6 | NA | NA | TRBV14
TGTGCCAGCAGCTTAGCGCTAAGAGGACTAGCGGGACCCAATGAGCAGTTCTTC | CASSLALRGLAGPNEQFF | TRBJ2-1 | TRBD2 | few | TRBV7-6
TGTGCCAGCAGCTTATCATGGGGGACCGCGGTCGCTGGAGATACGCAGTATTTT | CASSLSWGTAVAGDTQYF | TRBJ2-3 | NA | NA | TRBV11-2
TGTGCCAGCCGGGGGTACACTTTGAACACTGAAGCTTTCTTT | CASRGYTLNTEAFF | TRBJ1-1 | NA | NA | TRBV12-3/TRBV12-4
TGTGCCAGCAGTGGAACTAGCGGGGGCACAGATACGCAGTATTTT | CASSGTSGGTDTQYF | TRBJ2-3 | TRBD2 | few | TRBV6-6
TGTGCCAGCAGTAAAGGACAGGGGAACGGTCAGCCCCAGCATTTT | CASSKGQGNGQPQHF | TRBJ1-5 | TRBD1 | NA | TRBV6-2/TRBV6-3
TGCGCCAGCAGCCAATCCGGGCAGGGGGACAACAATGAGCAGTTCTTC | CASSQSGQGDNNEQFF | TRBJ2-1 | TRBD1 | few | TRBV4-1
TGTGCCAGCAGCTTAGTAGAAGGCCTAGCGGGAGTCTACAATGAGCAGTTCTTC | CASSLVEGLAGVYNEQFF | TRBJ2-1 | TRBD2 | NA | TRBV7-8
TGTGCCAGCAGTGAAGGGGGTACCAACGAGCAGTACTTC | CASSEGGTNEQYF | TRBJ2-7 | NA | NA | TRBV6-1
TGTGCCGGCAGCTCTCGGTCGGGTGACGAAAAACTGTTTTTT | CAGSSRSGDEKLFF | TRBJ1-4 | NA | NA | TRBV7-9
TGTGCCATCAGTGAGCTCCCATCTGGGGCCAACGTCCTGACTTTC | CAISELPSGANVLTF | TRBJ2-6 | NA | medium-sized | TRBV10-3
TGCAGTGCTAGAGCTCCGGGAGTAGAGACCCAGTACTTC | CSARAPGVETQYF | TRBJ2-5 | NA | few | TRBV20-1
TGTGCCTGGAGTGTTGGACAAGAGAATTCACCCCTCCACTTT | CAWSVGQENSPLHF | TRBJ1-6 | NA | few | TRBV30
TGCAGTGCTAGACGGACTAGCGGGAGCGGAGCCACCGGGGAGCTGTTTTTT | CSARRTSGSGATGELFF | TRBJ2-2 | TRBD2 | NA | TRBV20-1
TGTGCCAGCAGCTCCTCAGCTTACTCGGATTCACCCCTCCACTTT | CASSSSAYSDSPLHF | TRBJ1-6 | NA | many | TRBV7-2
TGTGCCAGCAGCTTGGCCGGGACAGGGGTTGAAAAACTGTTTTTT | CASSLAGTGVEKLFF | TRBJ1-4 | TRBD1 | many | TRBV5-6
TGTGCCAGCAGCCCGCCCGCTTTTGGGGCCAACGTCCTGACTTTC | CASSPPAFGANVLTF | TRBJ2-6 | NA | NA | TRBV7-6
TGTGCCAGCAGTTTCCGGGGAGGAGAGACCCAGTACTTC | CASSFRGGETQYF | TRBJ2-5 | NA | few | TRBV27
TGTGCCAGCAGTCAGTACAACTATGGCTACACCTTC | CASSQYNYGYTF | TRBJ1-2 | NA | NA | TRBV6-5
TGTGCCAGCAGCCCCAATCAGCCCCAGCATTTT | CASSPNQPQHF | TRBJ1-5 | NA | few | TRBV28
TGTGCCAGCTCGGGTGGGATTGAGCAGTTCTTC | CASSGGIEQFF | TRBJ2-1 | NA | few | TRBV6-2/TRBV6-3
TGTGCCAGCAGCCGCGGTCAGGGCTATAATTCACCCCTCCACTTT | CASSRGQGYNSPLHF | TRBJ1-6 | NA | NA | TRBV3-1
TGTGCCAGCAGCTTGGCACAGGGTGACAAAAATGAGCAGTTCTTC | CASSLAQGDKNEQFF | TRBJ2-1 | NA | few | TRBV7-9
TGTGCCAGCAGTTTAACGGGGCCTTATGTGACCCAGCATTTT | CASSLTGPYVTQHF | TRBJ1-5 | NA | NA | TRBV28
TGCGCCAGCAGCCCGACAGGGGCCGAACGCAATCAGCCCCAGCATTTT | CASSPTGAERNQPQHF | TRBJ1-5 | TRBD1 | NA | TRBV4-1
TGTGCCAGCAGCTTCGGGTCCGACGGAGCCAAAAACATTCAGTACTTC | CASSFGSDGAKNIQYF | TRBJ2-4 | NA | few | TRBV7-9
TGTGCCAGCAGCTTGGATCCTTCGAGACAGGGTTACTACGAGCAGTACTTC | CASSLDPSRQGYYEQYF | TRBJ2-7 | TRBD1 | NA | TRBV5-6
TGTGCCAGCAGCCTAGCGCCGCAGGGCCCCTACGAGCAGTACTTC | CASSLAPQGPYEQYF | TRBJ2-7 | NA | NA | TRBV7-2
TGTGCCTCCGAAGGGCAGCCGAGAGGAACTGAAGCTTTCTTT | CASEGQPRGTEAFF | TRBJ1-1 | NA | NA | TRBV19
TGTGCCAGCAGTTTTGTCGGGGACAGCGCCTATGGCTACACCTTC | CASSFVGDSAYGYTF | TRBJ1-2 | TRBD1 | few | TRBV28
TGCGCCAGCAGCCAAGCCTACCGGGACAGTGAAGCTTTCTTT | CASSQAYRDSEAFF | TRBJ1-1 | TRBD1 | NA | TRBV4-1
TGTGCCAGCAGCTTATATCTTCTGGGACGGATGAACACTGAAGCTTTCTTT | CASSLYLLGRMNTEAFF | TRBJ1-1 | NA | few | TRBV7-9
TGTGCTAGTGGTTGGGGGACAGACTCTGGGGCCAACGTCCTGACTTTC | CASGWGTDSGANVLTF | TRBJ2-6 | TRBD1 | few | TRBV12-5
TGTGCCAGCAGCTCACAGGGAAACGGCCGCCTTGAGCAGTTCTTC | CASSSQGNGRLEQFF | TRBJ2-1 | NA | few | TRBV7-2
TGCGCCAGCAGCCAAGCCACAGGGGGCAGAGAGAACACTGAAGCTTTCTTT | CASSQATGGRENTEAFF | TRBJ1-1 | TRBD1 | NA | TRBV4-1
TGTGCCAGCAGCTTAGGGACTAGCGAAACCTATGGGACAGATACGCAGTATTTT | CASSLGTSETYGTDTQYF | TRBJ2-3 | TRBD2 | many | TRBV7-2
TGTGCCAGCACCGAAAGGCTAGCGGGTCCCCGGGGGGACTACGAGCAGTACTTC | CASTERLAGPRGDYEQYF | TRBJ2-7 | TRBD2 | once | TRBV2
TGCAGTGCTAGAGAGGGGGATTCCCCCCGAGTGAGTACGCAGTATTTT | CSAREGDSPRVSTQYF | TRBJ2-3 | NA | NA | TRBV20-1
TGTGCCAGCAGCTTTGGCGGAGCTGAAGCTTGCTTT | CASSFGGAEACF | TRBJ1-1 | NA | NA | TRBV7-8
TGTGCCAGCAGTGGGACGGGAGCCCTGCCAAGAGAGACCCAGTACTTC | CASSGTGALPRETQYF | TRBJ2-5 | NA | NA | TRBV6-6
TGTGCCAGCACACCGGGACAGGGTTGGATGAACACTGAAGCTTTCTTT | CASTPGQGWMNTEAFF | TRBJ1-1 | TRBD1 | NA | TRBV28
TGTGCCAGCAGTTACTTTATCCTAGCGGGAGAAGACGAGCAGTTCTTC | CASSYFILAGEDEQFF | TRBJ2-1 | TRBD2 | NA | TRBV6-2/TRBV6-3
TGTGCCAGCAGCAGACAGGGGGCCTTGCCAGATACGCAGTATTTT | CASSRQGALPDTQYF | TRBJ2-3 | TRBD1 | many | TRBV6-1
TGTGCCAGCAGGGCACAGGAGGGTGAAGCTTTCTTT | CASRAQEGEAFF | TRBJ1-1 | NA | NA | TRBV12-3/TRBV12-4